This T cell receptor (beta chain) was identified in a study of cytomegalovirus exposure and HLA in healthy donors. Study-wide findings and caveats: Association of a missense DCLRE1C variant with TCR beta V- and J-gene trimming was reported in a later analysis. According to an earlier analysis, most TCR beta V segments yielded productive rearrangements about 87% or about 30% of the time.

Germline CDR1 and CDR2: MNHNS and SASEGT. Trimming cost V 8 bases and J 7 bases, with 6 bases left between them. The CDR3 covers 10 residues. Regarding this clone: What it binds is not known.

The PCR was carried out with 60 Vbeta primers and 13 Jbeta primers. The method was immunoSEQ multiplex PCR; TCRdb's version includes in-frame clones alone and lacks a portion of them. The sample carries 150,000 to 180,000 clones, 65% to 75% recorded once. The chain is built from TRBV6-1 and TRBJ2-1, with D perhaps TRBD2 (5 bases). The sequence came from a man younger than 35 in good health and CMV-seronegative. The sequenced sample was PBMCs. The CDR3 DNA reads TGTGCCAGCCGGGATAATGAGCAGTTCTTC. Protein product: CASRDNEQFF.